This is a list of T cell receptor beta chains from one sample in a study of T-cell memory formation after mild COVID-19. TCRdb reprocessed the 5' RACE reads with MiXCR, giving one entry per CDR3 protein. In the table there are 150,000 to 200,000 distinct CDR3 sequences, roughly a third of which are singletons. Sequenced sample: PBMCs or a T cell subset sorted from them (not recorded which). All receptors derive from an adult woman who had mild COVID-19 (a few samples of this study predate the infection). Cell type and time point are not known. The CDR3 runs from the conserved cysteine through the conserved F or W. A D gene is named only where the DNA matches it firmly. Expanded clones are given a class, and other clones once, few, many or no size at all.

v_gene	d_gene	j_gene	abundance	CDR3aa	CDR3nt
TRBV7-2	.	TRBJ2-4	few	CASSLVSGSGAKNIQYF	TGTGCCAGCAGCTTAGTTTCGGGAAGTGGAGCCAAAAACATTCAGTACTTC
TRBV7-6	.	TRBJ1-6	.	CASSLSASPLHF	TGTGCCAGCAGCTTATCCGCCTCACCCCTCCACTTT
TRBV5-1	.	TRBJ1-2	many	CASSREGGGRYTF	TGCGCCAGCAGCCGCGAGGGGGGGGGTCGCTACACCTTC
TRBV9	.	TRBJ2-2	.	CASSKRDGAGELFF	TGTGCCAGCAGCAAACGGGACGGCGCAGGGGAGCTGTTTTTT
TRBV4-2	.	TRBJ2-5	.	CASSQDSGVLETQYF	TGTGCCAGCAGCCAAGATTCGGGGGTGTTGGAGACCCAGTACTTC
TRBV5-1	.	TRBJ2-3	few	CASSLAMGRSTDTQYF	TGCGCCAGCAGCTTGGCTATGGGGAGGAGCACAGATACGCAGTATTTT
TRBV20-1	TRBD2	TRBJ2-5	few	CSASGLAGGLETQYF	TGCAGTGCTTCGGGACTAGCGGGGGGGCTAGAGACCCAGTACTTC
TRBV30	.	TRBJ2-2	.	CAWTGLSNTGELFF	TGTGCCTGGACAGGGCTTTCGAACACCGGGGAGCTGTTTTTT
TRBV7-7	TRBD1	TRBJ2-7	few	CASSPRTGSEQYF	TGTGCCAGCAGCCCTCGGACAGGGTCCGAGCAGTACTTC
TRBV5-1	TRBD2	TRBJ2-5	few	CASSSGLASETQYF	TGCGCCAGCAGTTCCGGACTAGCCTCAGAGACCCAGTACTTC
TRBV7-9	TRBD1	TRBJ2-5	.	CASSSQRVQGARETQYF	TGTGCCAGCAGCTCACAAAGGGTCCAGGGGGCACGGGAGACCCAGTACTTC
TRBV7-2	.	TRBJ2-3	few	CASSLGSGGPQSTQYF	TGTGCCAGCAGCTTAGGGTCCGGGGGACCACAGTCTACGCAGTATTTT
TRBV6-4	TRBD2	TRBJ2-3	few	CASSDSATSGGTDTQYF	TGTGCCAGCAGTGACTCCGCGACTAGCGGGGGCACAGATACGCAGTATTTT
TRBV15	.	TRBJ2-3	few	CATSRRTASTDTQYF	TGTGCCACCTCCAGACGGACAGCTAGCACAGATACGCAGTATTTT
TRBV6-6	.	TRBJ2-1	few	CASAPSDTPNEQFF	TGTGCCAGCGCCCCATCGGACACCCCCAATGAGCAGTTCTTC
TRBV14	.	TRBJ1-4	.	CASSEDMRGEKLFF	TGTGCCAGCAGCGAGGACATGAGGGGTGAAAAACTGTTTTTT
TRBV5-1	.	TRBJ1-2	.	CASSHKGDYGYTF	TGCGCCAGCAGCCACAAAGGGGACTATGGCTACACCTTC
TRBV20-1	.	TRBJ1-2	.	CSARLTVGYGYTF	TGCAGTGCTAGGTTAACGGTGGGGTATGGCTACACCTTC
TRBV20-1	.	TRBJ2-4	.	CSASPTLVRTKNIQYF	TGCAGTGCTAGCCCCACACTCGTGAGGACCAAAAACATTCAGTACTTC
TRBV6-2/TRBV6-3	TRBD2	TRBJ2-1	few	CASRGLAQYNEQFF	TGTGCCAGCAGGGGACTAGCGCAGTACAATGAGCAGTTCTTC
TRBV5-5	.	TRBJ2-3	.	CASSFVDGSGDTQYF	TGTGCCAGCAGCTTTGTAGATGGATCAGGGGATACGCAGTATTTT
TRBV4-3	.	TRBJ2-7	.	CASSQDWPGAYEQYF	TGCGCCAGCAGCCAAGATTGGCCAGGGGCCTACGAGCAGTACTTC
TRBV29-1	.	TRBJ2-6	few	CSVVGDGANVLTF	TGCAGCGTTGTGGGGGATGGGGCCAACGTCCTGACTTTC